This entry features one TCR beta chain sequence. What it recognizes is unknown. Looked up from germline, CDR1 is SNHLY and CDR2 is FYNNEI. The CDR3 length is 15 residues. The junction had 2 bases not matched to a gene; V was cut back by 5 bases and J by 0 bases. This entry comes from a study of cytomegalovirus exposure and HLA in healthy donors. Study-level findings and limits: Later, an analysis showed that TCR beta chains associated with HLA were more clonally expanded than others that were equally common. Because they were indistinguishable, some V segments, including TRBV6-2 and TRBV6-3, were excluded. HLA-A and HLA-B allele assignments for most subjects were reportedly predicted accurately using TCR beta sequences.

PCR was performed using 60 Vbeta and 13 Jbeta primers. The protocol was immunoSEQ multiplex PCR, while the TCRdb copy is restricted to in-frame clones and leaves out a portion. The sample lists under 150,000 clones, around 80% occurring once. V gene TRBV2 combines with J gene TRBJ2-2; 8 nucleotides line up with TRBD1. The clonotype was recovered from a woman aged 40-49 years in good health and CMV-seronegative. The sequenced sample consisted of PBMCs. The CDR3 region is CASSSQGANTGELFF. CDR3 coding DNA: TGTGCCAGCAGTTCACAGGGGGCGAACACCGGGGAGCTGTTTTTT.